The 24 T cell receptor beta chains below all came from one sample that was sequenced in a study of cytomegalovirus exposure and HLA in healthy donors (dated by TCRdb to about 2017). Library preparation employed the immunoSEQ multiplex PCR assay. The multiplex PCR relied on a mix of 60 forward primers for TCR Vbeta segments and 13 reverse primers for TCR Jbeta segments. Sourced from immuneACCESS, this table was stored by TCRdb with only in-frame sequences that have V and J called. A share of the clones is absent; for the studies checked, an unresolved V gene accounts for under half, and the remainder has no known explanation. This sample has approximately 150,000 clones in its table, and roughly 84% of those were observed once. Around 0.97% of the sample goes to the ten largest clones. Sequencing was performed on PBMCs. Every receptor here comes from a young man in good health and CMV-seronegative.

This chain connects TRBV4-1 to TRBJ1-2; 11 bases align to TRBD1. Per the germline V gene, CDR1 is MGHRA and CDR2 is YSYEKL. Trimming removed 1 base from V and 1 base from J; junction bases left unmatched: 5. The CDR3 has 17 residues. CDR3 nucleotides: TGCGCCAGCAGCCAAGCCCGGACAGGGGGCGATAACTATGGCTACACCTTC. Its protein product is CASSQARTGGDNYGYTF.

The rearrangement joins TRBV28 to TRBJ2-7, with 7 bases fitting TRBD1. The CDR3 has 14 residues. Germline CDR1 reads MDHEN; CDR2 reads SYDVKM. V lost 6 bases, J lost 6 bases, and 11 bases stayed unmatched. Here the CDR3 DNA reads TGTGCCAGCAGACCCGGGACAGCTTCGAGCGAGCAGTACTTC. This codes for CASRPGTASSEQYF.

DNA for the CDR3: TGTGCCAGCAGCTCAGCGGGGGGAGAGACCCAGTACTTC. Protein: CASSSAGGETQYF. This sequence joins TRBV5-4 and TRBJ2-5; 9 nucleotides match TRBD2. With 3 bases clipped from V and 4 bases from J, the junction kept 1 base outside the gene matches. Germline assignment: CDR1 SGHNT and CDR2 YYREEE (reference sequence). This CDR3 is 13 amino acids long.

The sample holds one count of this clone. This sequence joins TRBV5-1 and TRBJ2-7, with 7 positions matching TRBD1. V gave up 2 bases and J gave up 2 bases; unmatched junction bases: 4. The length of the CDR3 is 14 residues. Germline assignment: CDR1 SGHRS and CDR2 YFSETQ. The DNA of the CDR3 is TGCGCCAGCAGCTTTACAGGGGTCACCTACGAGCAGTACTTC. This gives the protein CASSFTGVTYEQYF.

The V and J genes are TRBV7-2 and TRBJ2-1; no definite D call. The germline V and J ends were trimmed by 5 bases and 4 bases, with 9 bases remaining between them. This CDR3 has 13 residues. Germline V gene data show CDR1 as SGHTA and CDR2 as FQGNSA. CDR3 sequence: CASSADSYNEQFF. CDR3 bases: TGTGCCAGCAGCGCCGACTCGTACAATGAGCAGTTCTTC.

The V gene is TRBV29-1, the J gene TRBJ2-3; no firm D call. Per germline, CDR1 SQVTM and CDR2 ANQGSEA. Trimming took 0 bases from V and 2 from J, leaving 9 bases between them. The CDR3 extends over 14 amino acids. Here the CDR3 reads CSVEELRPTDTQYF. The CDR3 DNA follows: TGCAGCGTTGAAGAACTAAGGCCCACAGATACGCAGTATTTT.

The chain uses TRBV19 and TRBJ2-1, with 8 bases that match TRBD2. CDR3 size: 16 residues. Unmatched junction bases numbered 10, after V lost 5 bases and J lost 4 bases. CDR1 LNHDA and CDR2 SQIVND come from the germline V gene (reference sequence). The CDR3 DNA reads as TGTGCCAGTAGTCCCTCGGGACTAGACGCGTACAATGAGCAGTTCTTC. This codes for CASSPSGLDAYNEQFF.

The chain combines TRBV5-4 with TRBJ2-5; 11 bases fit TRBD2. The CDR3 contains 15 residues. The V segment lost 4 bases and the J segment 4 bases; nucleotides outside the gene matches: 6. In germline, CDR1 is SGHNT, CDR2 YYREEE (reference sequence). CDR3: CASSTLAGGVETQYF. The CDR3 DNA reads as TGTGCCAGCAGCACGCTAGCGGGGGGCGTAGAGACCCAGTACTTC. Combining the CDR3 with reference TRBV5-4 and TRBJ2-5 gives the whole variable domain ETGVTQSPTHLIKTRGQQVTLRCSSQSGHNTVSWYQQALGQGPQFIFQYYREEENGRGNFPPRFSGLQFPNYSSELNVNALELDDSALYLCASSTLAGGVETQYFGPGTRLLVL.

The chain uses TRBV2 and TRBJ1-3, with D unclear. Looked up from germline, CDR1 is SNHLY and CDR2 is FYNNEI. CDR3 size: 17 residues. V lost 10 bases to trimming and J lost 3 bases, with 25 bases between them. The CDR3 sequence is CATKAVRAGSDGNTIYF. The CDR3, as DNA: TGTGCCACAAAGGCCGTCCGGGCGGGATCGGATGGAAACACCATATATTTT.

The genes are TRBV7-2 and TRBJ2-1, with TRBD2 matching 9 bases. This CDR3 has 14 residues. Unmatched junction bases numbered 2, after V lost 5 bases and J lost 3 bases. Germline V gene lookup returns CDR1 SGHTA and CDR2 FQGNSA. The chain's CDR3 is CASSRGRDYNEQFF. The CDR3 nucleotides read TGTGCCAGCAGCCGCGGGAGGGACTACAATGAGCAGTTCTTC.

V is TRBV7-9 and J is TRBJ1-6; possibly TRBD1 for D (5 bases). The length of the CDR3 is 15 residues. Per the germline V gene, CDR1 is SEHNR and CDR2 is FQNEAQ (reference sequence). V was trimmed by 5 bases and J by 7 bases, leaving 15 bases between them. DNA of the CDR3: TGTGCCAGCAGCCCCCAGGGCAGTTTAAATTCACCCCTCCACTTT. Protein sequence: CASSPQGSLNSPLHF.

CDR3 nucleotide sequence: TGTGCCAGCAGTCGGCGACAGTATAATGAAAAACTGTTTTTT. Translation gives CASSRRQYNEKLFF. The genes are TRBV2 and TRBJ1-4; possibly TRBD1 for D (5 bases). V was trimmed by 5 bases and J by 4 bases, leaving 11 bases between them. Germline V gives CDR1 SNHLY, CDR2 FYNNEI. The CDR3 has 14 amino acids.

The genes are TRBV19 and TRBJ2-2; TRBD1 matches at 7 bases. The CDR3 contains 18 residues. With V trimmed by 3 bases and J by 0 bases, 10 bases remained unmatched. CDR1 and CDR2 (germline): LNHDA, SQIVND (reference sequence). CDR3 amino acids: CASSITVGTAANTGELFF. In DNA, the CDR3 is TGTGCCAGTAGTATCACCGTCGGGACAGCCGCGAACACCGGGGAGCTGTTTTTT. The full variable domain, rest sourced from reference TRBV19 and TRBJ2-2, is DGGITQSPKYLFRKEGQNVTLSCEQNLNHDAMYWYRQDPGQGLRLIYYSQIVNDFQKGDIAEGYSVSREKKESFPLTVTSAQKNPTAFYLCASSITVGTAANTGELFFGEGSRLTVL.

This clone was seen only once. This rearrangement joins TRBV7-6 to TRBJ2-7; 9 nucleotides match TRBD1. Germline V gene data show CDR1 as SGHVS and CDR2 as FNYEAQ. Trimming removed 0 bases from V and 2 bases from J; junction bases left unmatched: 8. The CDR3 length is 17 residues. In DNA form, the CDR3 reads TGTGCCAGCAGCTTAGCCCGGACAGGGGTAAAAACCTACGAGCAGTACTTC. It yields the protein CASSLARTGVKTYEQYF.

The chain links TRBV27 to TRBJ2-3; 15 bases match TRBD2. Germline trimming cut 5 bases from V and 4 bases from J; bases unmatched to any gene: 19. The germline gives CDR1 MNHEY, CDR2 SMNVEV (reference sequence). The length of the CDR3 is 21 residues. CDR3 nucleotide sequence: TGTGCCAGCAGTCCGTTCCCCCCCGGACTAGCGGGGGGGCCTTACCCAGATACGCAGTATTTT. This codes for CASSPFPPGLAGGPYPDTQYF.

This chain's CDR3 is CASSSLLYEQYF. The CDR3 coding sequence is TGTGCCAGCAGCTCCTTACTTTACGAGCAGTACTTC. J is TRBJ2-5 and V is TRBV7-9; D gene uncertain. The DNA end favors TRBJ2-7, so the J call may be wrong. CDR3 length equals 12 residues. Germline values: CDR1 SEHNR, CDR2 FQNEAQ (reference sequence).

J is TRBJ1-1 and V is TRBV7-8; 9 positions agree with TRBD1. Trimming at V came to 4 bases and at J to 5 bases, leaving 8 bases not matched to a gene. The CDR3 contains 15 residues. Germline V gene sequence: CDR1 SGHVS, CDR2 FQNEAQ. DNA for the CDR3: TGTGCCAGCAGCTCACAGGGGGCTATGGGGACTGAAGCTTTCTTT. Translation: CASSSQGAMGTEAFF.

In the case of this clone: This CDR3 is also generated by other DNA sequences in the sample. CDR3 loop: CASSFSSGANVLTF. CDR3 DNA: TGTGCCAGCAGCTTTTCTTCTGGGGCCAACGTCCTGACTTTC. The chain recombines TRBV7-9 with TRBJ2-6; D ambiguous. The CDR3 has 14 residues. In germline, CDR1 is SEHNR, CDR2 FQNEAQ (reference sequence). V lost 3 bases and J lost 1, with 4 bases in between.

Only a few counts were recorded for this clone. The germline gene is not matched at one end of the junction; a read error may be the cause. DNA for the CDR3: TGTTCCAGCAGCATCTGGACAGGGGAAGCTTTCTTT. This sequence encodes CSSSIWTGEAFF. The V gene is TRBV7-9, the J gene TRBJ1-1; 8 bases match TRBD1. CDR3 length: 12 residues. Germline V lookup: CDR1 SEHNR, CDR2 FQNEAQ (reference sequence).

CDR3 nucleotide sequence: TGTGCCAGTACCACAGGGGTTTACGGCTACACCTTC. This codes for CASTTGVYGYTF. This chain links TRBV19 with TRBJ1-2; 7 bases map to TRBD1. The germline V gene encodes CDR1 LNHDA and CDR2 SQIVND (reference sequence). J gave up 8 bases and V 7 bases, and 7 bases lay outside the gene matches. CDR3 length: 12 amino acids.

This clone was observed a handful of times. The genes are TRBV19 and TRBJ2-3, with D unclear. Per the germline V gene, CDR1 is LNHDA and CDR2 is SQIVND (reference sequence). The V gene lost 5 bases and the J gene lost 0 bases, with 15 bases spanning the gap. The CDR3 is made up of 16 amino acids. CDR3 sequence (DNA): TGTGCCAGTAGTCGACAAGGCCCCACTAGCACAGATACGCAGTATTTT. This translates into CASSRQGPTSTDTQYF.

This clone was found once. The V gene is TRBV2, the J gene TRBJ2-3; D unclear. V lost 7 bases, J lost 2 bases, and 10 bases lay in between. Germline V gene lookup returns CDR1 SNHLY and CDR2 FYNNEI. The CDR3 has 13 amino acids. CDR3 residues: CASNRVVTDTQYF. CDR3 sequence (DNA): TGTGCCAGCAACCGGGTCGTCACAGATACGCAGTATTTT.

This chain uses TRBV2 with TRBJ2-7, with 7 bases lining up with TRBD2. The CDR3 runs 14 residues. V shed 6 bases and J 1 base; nucleotides not matched to a gene: 6. CDR1 and CDR2 (germline): SNHLY, FYNNEI. The CDR3 loop is CASRDGGFSYEQYF. CDR3 DNA: TGTGCCAGCAGGGACGGGGGGTTTTCCTACGAGCAGTACTTC.

The V and J genes are TRBV29-1 and TRBJ2-4; D is unresolved. The V and J ends lost 5 bases and 0 bases respectively, with 11 bases between them. The CDR3 runs to 14 residues. Germline CDR1 is SQVTM and CDR2 is ANQGSEA. The CDR3 sequence: CSVRSPAAKNIQYF. CDR3 DNA sequence: TGCAGCGTTAGGAGCCCAGCAGCCAAAAACATTCAGTACTTC.